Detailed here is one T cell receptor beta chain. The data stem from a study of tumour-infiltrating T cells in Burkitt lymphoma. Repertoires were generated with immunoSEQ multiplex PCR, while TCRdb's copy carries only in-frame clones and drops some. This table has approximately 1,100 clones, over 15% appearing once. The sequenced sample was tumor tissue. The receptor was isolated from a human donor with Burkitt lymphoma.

The CDR3 is CATGTHNTGELFF. The CDR3 DNA follows: TGTGCCACCGGGACTCATAACACCGGGGAGCTGTTTTTT. This sequence joins TRBV10-3 and TRBJ2-2; maybe TRBD2 (6 bases). Trimming cost V 10 bases and J 2 bases, with 11 bases left between them. This CDR3 has 13 residues. The germline gives CDR1 ENHRY, CDR2 SYGVKD.